The next 13 T cell receptor beta chains were all read from a single sample in a study of blood T cell repertoires in COVID-19. Sequencing used immunoSEQ multiplex PCR; TCRdb keeps in-frame clones, though not all of them. The table lists more than 45,000 clones, around nine tenths of them singletons. Source material: peripheral blood. Every receptor here comes from a woman aged 70-85 years with active COVID-19.

The chain carries TRBV5-1 and TRBJ2-2; D is unresolved. Deletions cut 0 bases from V and 6 bases from J, with 6 bases between. There are 13 residues in the CDR3. Per the germline V gene, CDR1 is SGHRS and CDR2 is YFSETQ. This chain's CDR3 is CASSLGGSGELFF. In nucleotides, the CDR3 is TGCGCCAGCAGCTTGGGAGGTTCCGGGGAGCTGTTTTTT.

The chain employs TRBV2 and TRBJ2-2; tentatively, D is TRBD1 (6 bases). The CDR3 has 15 amino acids. Per the germline V gene, CDR1 is SNHLY and CDR2 is FYNNEI. With 6 bases removed from V and 0 bases from J, the gap between germline ends came to 11 bases. As DNA, the CDR3 is TGTGCCAGCAGGGGGACATCTTCGAACACCGGGGAGCTGTTTTTT. This encodes CASRGTSSNTGELFF.

This chain links TRBV3-1 (or the pseudogene TRBV3-2) with TRBJ1-1; D possibly corresponds to TRBD1 (5 bases). The germline CDR1 and CDR2 sequences are LGHDT and YNNKEL (reference sequence). The CDR3 consists of 13 residues. Trimming left V 1 base short and J 7 bases short, with 10 bases between. For the CDR3, the DNA is TGTGCCAGCAGCCAAGTTAGGGGCAGTGAAGCTTTCTTT. Its protein product is CASSQVRGSEAFF.

The genes are TRBV10-3 and TRBJ2-7, with TRBD1 matching 9 bases. The CDR3 spans 15 residues. V lost 2 bases and J lost 5; bases outside the gene matches: 7. Germline-derived CDR1 and CDR2 are ENHRY and SYGVKD. In nucleotides, the CDR3 is TGTGCCATCAGTGAGACCGGACAGGGGTCGAACGAGCAGTACTTC. Translating it yields CAISETGQGSNEQYF.

J is TRBJ1-1 and V is TRBV7-9, with TRBD1 matching over 9 bases. V shed 5 bases and J 7 bases; nucleotides not matched to a gene: 17. CDR1 is SEHNR, CDR2 FQNEAQ, per germline (reference sequence). This CDR3 is built from 17 residues. The CDR3 region is CASSPRTGEIGGGEAFF. In DNA, the CDR3 is TGTGCCAGCAGCCCCAGGACAGGGGAGATAGGGGGTGGTGAAGCTTTCTTT.

The CDR3 DNA reads TGTGCCAGCAGCGCGGGACTAGCGGGAGTTGGAGAGCAGTTCTTC. Its translation is CASSAGLAGVGEQFF. The V gene is TRBV27, the J gene TRBJ2-1; 14 bases match TRBD2. Germline loops: CDR1 MNHEY, CDR2 SMNVEV (reference sequence). CDR3 length: 15 residues. V was pared by 6 bases and J by 10 bases, with 8 bases of the junction left unmatched.

The table lists this clone with a few counts. The V and J genes are TRBV30 and TRBJ2-7, with 13 bases aligning to TRBD2. Trimming cost V 8 bases and J 4 bases; bases outside gene matches: 2. The CDR3 loop spans 12 amino acids. Germline CDR1 and CDR2: GTSNPN and SVGIG (reference sequence). CDR3 nucleotide sequence: TGTGCCGGGACTAGCGGGATTTACGAGCAGTACTTC. Its translation is CAGTSGIYEQYF.

CDR3 nucleotides: TGCGCCACCTACCCAGGCTATGGCTACACCTTC. Translation gives CATYPGYGYTF. J is TRBJ1-2 and V is TRBV10-2; D call uncertain. The germline V and J ends were trimmed by 10 bases and 4 bases, with 10 bases remaining between them. This CDR3 spans 11 amino acids. The germline CDR1 and CDR2 sequences are WSHSY and SAAADI.

The chain is built from TRBV7-3 and TRBJ2-4, with 8 bases fitting TRBD2. The CDR3 is made up of 16 amino acids. Per the germline V gene, CDR1 is SGHTA and CDR2 is FQGTGA. Trimming at V came to 1 base and at J to 3 bases, leaving 5 bases not matched to a gene. The CDR3 DNA sequence: TGTGCCAGCAGCTTAAGAGGGGCGGGAGGCAAAAACATTCAGTACTTC. It codes for CASSLRGAGGKNIQYF.

This clone showed up just once. The V gene is TRBV6-5, the J gene TRBJ2-4; TRBD2 matches 7 bases. The CDR3 consists of 16 residues. Germline trimming cut 4 bases from V and 3 bases from J; bases unmatched to any gene: 9. Germline CDR1 reads MNHEY; CDR2 reads SVGAGI. The CDR3 sequence is CASSSGGGPSKNIQYF. CDR3 DNA sequence: TGTGCCAGCAGTTCGGGGGGAGGGCCAAGCAAAAACATTCAGTACTTC.

CDR3 coding DNA: TGTGCCAGCAGCTCGGGGTCTTTTAGAGATACGCAGTATTTT. It encodes CASSSGSFRDTQYF. This chain links TRBV11-3 with TRBJ2-3; TRBD2 might be the D (5 bases). V was clipped by 4 bases and J by 5 bases, with 13 bases between them. The germline V gene encodes CDR1 SGHNT and CDR2 YENEEA. The CDR3 extends over 14 amino acids. Drawing the rest from reference TRBV11-3 and TRBJ2-3, the complete variable domain is EAGVVQSPRYKIIEKKQPVAFWCNPISGHNTLYWYLQNLGQGPELLIRYENEEAVDDSQLPKDRFSAERLKGVDSTLKIQPAELGDSAVYLCASSSGSFRDTQYFGPGTRLTVL.

The V and J genes are TRBV30 and TRBJ1-1; 9 bases line up with TRBD1. The CDR3 has 13 amino acids. The ends lost 5 bases at V and 0 bases at J; junction bases unmatched: 1. The germline gives CDR1 GTSNPN, CDR2 SVGIG (reference sequence). Here the CDR3 DNA reads TGTGCCTGGGGACAGGGGTTGAACACTGAAGCTTTCTTT. The encoded protein is CAWGQGLNTEAFF.

In this sample, this clone turned up once. This sequence joins TRBV5-1 and TRBJ2-3, with 8 nucleotides matching TRBD1. The junction had 4 bases not matched to a gene; V was cut back by 2 bases and J by 2 bases. The CDR3 consists of 15 residues. CDR1 and CDR2 (germline): SGHRS, YFSETQ. In DNA, the CDR3 is TGCGCCAGCAGCTTAAACAGGGGGAACACAGATACGCAGTATTTT. It encodes CASSLNRGNTDTQYF.